Below, 13 T cell receptor beta chains from the same sample are listed, as sequenced in a study of blood T cell repertoires in COVID-19. Assay used: immunoSEQ multiplex PCR; TCRdb lists only in-frame clones, some missing. The sample lists fewer than 200,000 clones, roughly 76% occurring once. Material: peripheral blood. These receptors were obtained from a woman of 80 years or more with COVID-19, enrolled during active disease.

The chain employs TRBV15 and TRBJ2-2; 8 bases are a match to TRBD2. J lost 3 bases, V lost 2 bases, and 8 bases had no gene match. This CDR3 contains 17 residues. The germline V gene encodes CDR1 LNHNV and CDR2 YYDKDF (reference sequence). This CDR3 is CATSRHPPSGYTGELFF. DNA of the CDR3: TGTGCCACCAGCAGACACCCCCCTAGCGGGTACACCGGGGAGCTGTTTTTT.

The chain combines TRBV9 with TRBJ1-2; 9 nucleotides align to TRBD1. CDR1 is SGDLS and CDR2 is YYNGEE in the germline V gene. V lost 2 bases, J lost 2 bases, and 4 bases stayed unmatched. The CDR3 is 15 amino acids. CDR3 DNA sequence: TGTGCCAGCAGCGTCCGGGACAGGGCCAACTATGGCTACACCTTC. This translates into CASSVRDRANYGYTF.

This sequence joins TRBV11-2 and TRBJ2-5; a possible D gene is TRBD1 (5 bases). Per the germline V gene, CDR1 is SGHAT and CDR2 is FQNNGV. With 1 base removed from V and 1 base from J, the gap between germline ends came to 10 bases. This CDR3 is 15 amino acids long. The CDR3 bases are TGTGCCAGCAGCTTAGTAGGGGCCCCCCAAGAGACCCAGTACTTC. Its protein is CASSLVGAPQETQYF.

V gene TRBV3-1 (or the pseudogene TRBV3-2) combines with J gene TRBJ2-3; D possibly corresponds to TRBD2 (6 bases). Trimming took off 2 bases at V and 4 bases at J, with 7 bases between the two ends. The CDR3 totals 13 residues. The germline gives CDR1 LGHDT, CDR2 YNNKEL (reference sequence). Here the CDR3 reads CASSQLAPDTQYF. The CDR3 DNA is TGTGCCAGCAGCCAACTAGCGCCAGATACGCAGTATTTT.

This chain joins TRBV6-6 and TRBJ2-5, with D tentatively TRBD1 (6 bases). Germline CDR1 and CDR2: MNHNY and SVGAGI (reference sequence). The CDR3 has 16 residues. V lost 4 bases and J 1 base, leaving 16 bases between the germline ends. The CDR3 DNA follows: TGTGCCAGCAGTTCCCAAACAGGGAAGTTCCAAGAGACCCAGTACTTC. Its translation: CASSSQTGKFQETQYF.

A few counts support this clone. The rearrangement uses TRBV18 and TRBJ1-2; 8 bases are shared with TRBD1. Germline V CDR1 and CDR2: KGHSH, LQKENI. The CDR3 contains 16 residues. Trimming removed 3 bases from V and 0 bases from J; junction bases left unmatched: 6. For the CDR3, the DNA is TGTGCCAGCTCACCCCGACAGGGGACGACTAACTATGGCTACACCTTC. Protein: CASSPRQGTTNYGYTF.

In its sample, this clone was seen once. The chain combines TRBV11-3 with TRBJ2-2; D remains unclear. The V gene lost 1 base and the J gene lost 2 bases, with 5 bases spanning the gap. Germline CDR1 and CDR2: SGHNT and YENEEA. This CDR3 is built from 14 residues. The CDR3 here is CASSLGQNTGELFF. The CDR3 coding sequence is TGTGCCAGCAGCTTAGGGCAAAACACCGGGGAGCTGTTTTTT.

The V call is TRBV5-1, the J call TRBJ2-5, with 7 positions matching TRBD2. Germline CDR1 reads SGHRS; CDR2 reads YFSETQ. The CDR3 is 13 amino acids. V shed 5 bases and J 7 bases; nucleotides not matched to a gene: 8. The CDR3, as DNA: TGCGCCAGCAGGTTAACTAGCGAAGGGACCCAGTACTTC. Amino acids: CASRLTSEGTQYF.

The rearrangement joins TRBV7-2 to TRBJ2-3; 13 bases line up with TRBD2. The CDR3 consists of 16 residues. Trimming cost V 5 bases and J 3 bases; bases outside gene matches: 5. Germline V gene lookup returns CDR1 SGHTA and CDR2 FQGNSA. Here the CDR3 reads CASSTGTSGVTDTQYF. The CDR3 coding sequence is TGTGCCAGCAGCACAGGGACTAGCGGGGTTACAGATACGCAGTATTTT.

This chain's CDR3 is CASTTGGQQFF. DNA for the CDR3: TGTGCCAGCACAACGGGAGGGCAACAGTTCTTC. The V gene is TRBV28, the J gene TRBJ2-1, with 8 bases that match TRBD2. The CDR3 sequence is 11 residues long. CDR1 is MDHEN and CDR2 is SYDVKM in the germline V gene. After removal of 7 bases from V and 13 bases from J, the junction contained 6 bases not matched to a gene.

This clone was recorded only once. The V call is TRBV5-1, the J call TRBJ2-2; D possibly corresponds to TRBD2 (6 bases). This CDR3 contains 15 residues. V was trimmed by 4 bases and J by 3 bases, leaving 13 bases between them. Germline CDR1 reads SGHRS; CDR2 reads YFSETQ. CDR3 sequence reads: CASSPRGVDTGELFF. As DNA, the CDR3 is TGCGCCAGCAGCCCGCGGGGAGTCGACACCGGGGAGCTGTTTTTT. Using reference TRBV5-1 and TRBJ2-2 for the parts outside the CDR3, the full variable domain is KAGVTQTPRYLIKTRGQQVTLSCSPISGHRSVSWYQQTPGQGLQFLFEYFSETQRNKGNFPGRFSGRQFSNSRSEMNVSTLELGDSALYLCASSPRGVDTGELFFGEGSRLTVL.

This chain joins TRBV6-5 and TRBJ1-5, with no clear D. The CDR3 has 14 amino acids. V lost 0 bases and J lost 1, with 4 bases in between. CDR1 is MNHEY, CDR2 SVGAGI, per germline. CDR3 DNA sequence: TGTGCCAGCAGTTACTCCGGGAGCAATCAGCCCCAGCATTTT. It yields the protein CASSYSGSNQPQHF.

V is TRBV27 and J is TRBJ2-7; D perhaps matches TRBD1 (5 bases). Germline lookup yields CDR1 MNHEY and CDR2 SMNVEV (reference sequence). The CDR3 contains 14 residues. V shed 8 bases and J shed 2 bases, with 16 bases lying between them. CDR3 amino acids: CASGPIDRTYEQYF. Here the CDR3 DNA reads TGTGCCAGCGGACCGATCGACAGAACCTACGAGCAGTACTTC.